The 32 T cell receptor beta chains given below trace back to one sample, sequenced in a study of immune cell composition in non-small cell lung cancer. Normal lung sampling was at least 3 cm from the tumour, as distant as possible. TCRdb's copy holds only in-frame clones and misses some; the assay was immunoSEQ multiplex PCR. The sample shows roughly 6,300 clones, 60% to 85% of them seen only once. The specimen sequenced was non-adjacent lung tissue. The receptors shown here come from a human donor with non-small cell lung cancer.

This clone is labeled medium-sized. This CDR3 reads CASRGTSDRENEQYF. CDR3 bases: TGTGCCAGCAGAGGAACCTCCGACAGGGAAAACGAGCAGTACTTC. The chain uses TRBV6-6 and TRBJ2-7; the match to TRBD1 covers 7 bases. The V gene's germline CDR1 is MNHNY and CDR2 SVGAGI (reference sequence). With 6 bases clipped from V and 5 bases from J, the junction kept 13 bases outside the gene matches. This CDR3 is built from 15 residues.

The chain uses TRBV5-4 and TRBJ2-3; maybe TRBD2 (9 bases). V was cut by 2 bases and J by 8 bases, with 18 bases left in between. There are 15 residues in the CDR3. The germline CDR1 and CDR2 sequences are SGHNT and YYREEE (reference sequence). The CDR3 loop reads CASSLWDRREGTQYF. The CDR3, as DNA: TGTGCCAGCAGCTTATGGGACAGGCGGGAGGGTACGCAGTATTTT.

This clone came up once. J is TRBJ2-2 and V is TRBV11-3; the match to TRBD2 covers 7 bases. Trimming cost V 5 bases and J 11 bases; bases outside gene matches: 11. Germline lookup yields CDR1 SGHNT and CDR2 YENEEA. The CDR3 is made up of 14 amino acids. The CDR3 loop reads CASSPTWGGGELFF. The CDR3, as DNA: TGTGCCAGCAGCCCGACGTGGGGGGGTGGCGAGCTGTTTTTT.

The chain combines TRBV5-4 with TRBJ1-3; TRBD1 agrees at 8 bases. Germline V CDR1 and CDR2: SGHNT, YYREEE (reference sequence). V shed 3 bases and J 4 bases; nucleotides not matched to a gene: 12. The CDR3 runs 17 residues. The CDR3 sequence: CASSYSLDRAVGNTIYF. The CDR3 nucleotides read TGTGCCAGCAGCTACTCCCTGGACAGGGCAGTCGGAAACACCATATATTTT.

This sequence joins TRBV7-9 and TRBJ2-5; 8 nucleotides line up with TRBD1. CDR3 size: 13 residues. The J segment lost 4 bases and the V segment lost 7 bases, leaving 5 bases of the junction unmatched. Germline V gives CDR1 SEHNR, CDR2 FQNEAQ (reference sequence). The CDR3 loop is CASIATGAETQYF. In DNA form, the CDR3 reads TGTGCCAGCATCGCGACAGGGGCAGAGACCCAGTACTTC.

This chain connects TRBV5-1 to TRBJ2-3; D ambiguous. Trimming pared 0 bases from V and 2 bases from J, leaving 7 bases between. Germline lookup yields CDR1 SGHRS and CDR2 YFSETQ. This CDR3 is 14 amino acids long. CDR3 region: CASSLDSPTDTQYF. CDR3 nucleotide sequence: TGCGCCAGCAGCTTGGACAGTCCCACAGATACGCAGTATTTT.

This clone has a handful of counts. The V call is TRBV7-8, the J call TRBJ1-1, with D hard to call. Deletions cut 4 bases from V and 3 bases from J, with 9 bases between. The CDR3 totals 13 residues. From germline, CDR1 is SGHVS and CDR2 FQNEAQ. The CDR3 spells CASSWERDTEAFF. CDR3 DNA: TGTGCCAGCAGCTGGGAGAGGGACACTGAAGCTTTCTTT.

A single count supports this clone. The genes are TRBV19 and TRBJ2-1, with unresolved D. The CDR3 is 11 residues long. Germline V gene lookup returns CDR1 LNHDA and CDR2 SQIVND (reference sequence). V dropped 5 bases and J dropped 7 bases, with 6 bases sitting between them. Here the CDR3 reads CASSFGNEQFF. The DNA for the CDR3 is TGTGCCAGTAGTTTCGGGAATGAGCAGTTCTTC.

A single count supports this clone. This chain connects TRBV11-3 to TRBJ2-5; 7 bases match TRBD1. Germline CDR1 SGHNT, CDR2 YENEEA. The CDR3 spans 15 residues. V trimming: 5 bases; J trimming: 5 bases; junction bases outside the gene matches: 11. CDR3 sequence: CASSRMGQLTETQYF. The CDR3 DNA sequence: TGTGCCAGCAGCCGAATGGGACAGCTCACGGAGACCCAGTACTTC.

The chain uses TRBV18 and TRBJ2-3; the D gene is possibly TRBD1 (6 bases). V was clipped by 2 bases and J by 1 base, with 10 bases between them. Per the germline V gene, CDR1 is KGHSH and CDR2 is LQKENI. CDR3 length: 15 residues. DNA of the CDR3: TGTGCCAGCTCACCAACACAGGGAGGCACAGATACGCAGTATTTT. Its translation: CASSPTQGGTDTQYF.

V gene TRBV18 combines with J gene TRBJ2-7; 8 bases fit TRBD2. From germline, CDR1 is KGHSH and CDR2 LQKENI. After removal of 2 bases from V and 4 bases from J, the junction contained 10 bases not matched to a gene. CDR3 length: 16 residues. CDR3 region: CASSPAGGAFGYEQYF. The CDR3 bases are TGTGCCAGCTCACCAGCCGGGGGGGCCTTTGGTTACGAGCAGTACTTC.

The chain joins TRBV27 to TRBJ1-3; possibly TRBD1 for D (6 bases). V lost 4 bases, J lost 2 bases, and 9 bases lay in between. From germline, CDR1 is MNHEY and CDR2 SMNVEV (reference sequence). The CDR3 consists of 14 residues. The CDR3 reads CASSSGTPGNTIYF. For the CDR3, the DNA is TGTGCCAGCAGTTCCGGGACACCTGGAAACACCATATATTTT.

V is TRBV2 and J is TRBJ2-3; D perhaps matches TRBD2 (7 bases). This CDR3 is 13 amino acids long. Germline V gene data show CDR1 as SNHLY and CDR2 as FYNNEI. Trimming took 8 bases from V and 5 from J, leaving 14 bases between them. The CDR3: CASWGGQGDTQYF. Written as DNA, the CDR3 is TGTGCCAGCTGGGGGGGCCAAGGAGATACGCAGTATTTT.

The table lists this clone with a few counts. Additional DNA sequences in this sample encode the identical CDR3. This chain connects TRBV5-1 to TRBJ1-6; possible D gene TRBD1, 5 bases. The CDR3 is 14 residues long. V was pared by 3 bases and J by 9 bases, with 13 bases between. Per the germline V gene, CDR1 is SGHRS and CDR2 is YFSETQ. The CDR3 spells CASSSQGLGSPLHF. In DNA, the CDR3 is TGCGCCAGCAGCTCCCAGGGATTAGGTTCACCCCTCCACTTT.

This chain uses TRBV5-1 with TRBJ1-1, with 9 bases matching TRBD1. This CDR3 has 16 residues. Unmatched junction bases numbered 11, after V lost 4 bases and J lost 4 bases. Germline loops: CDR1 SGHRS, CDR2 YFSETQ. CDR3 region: CASSLTTGGAGTEAFF. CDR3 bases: TGCGCCAGCAGCCTCACGACAGGGGGAGCGGGCACTGAAGCTTTCTTT.

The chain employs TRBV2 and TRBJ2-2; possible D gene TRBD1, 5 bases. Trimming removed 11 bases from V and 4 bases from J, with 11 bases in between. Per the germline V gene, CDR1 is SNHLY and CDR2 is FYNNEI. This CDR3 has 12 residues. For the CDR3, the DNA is TGTGCCCGCGACAGTCCCACCGGGGAGCTGTTTTTT. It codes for CARDSPTGELFF.

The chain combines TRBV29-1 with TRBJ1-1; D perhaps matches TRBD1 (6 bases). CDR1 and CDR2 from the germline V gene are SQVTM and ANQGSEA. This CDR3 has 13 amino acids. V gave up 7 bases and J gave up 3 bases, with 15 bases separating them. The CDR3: CSALAGADTEAFF. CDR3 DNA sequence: TGCAGCGCCCTGGCAGGGGCTGACACTGAAGCTTTCTTT.

This chain's CDR3 is CASSILAGGSYEQYF. CDR3 bases: TGTGCCAGCAGCATCCTAGCGGGGGGCTCCTACGAGCAGTACTTC. The chain recombines TRBV7-3 with TRBJ2-7; 11 bases agree with TRBD2. Per germline, CDR1 SGHTA and CDR2 FQGTGA. CDR3 length equals 15 residues. V gave up 5 bases and J gave up 0 bases; unmatched junction bases: 3. The full variable domain, its missing parts supplied by reference TRBV7-3 and TRBJ2-7, is GAGVSQTPSNKVTEKGKYVELRCDPISGHTALYWYRQSLGQGPEFLIYFQGTGAADDSGLPNDRFFAVRPEGSVSTLKIQRTERGDSAVYLCASSILAGGSYEQYFGPGTRLTVT.

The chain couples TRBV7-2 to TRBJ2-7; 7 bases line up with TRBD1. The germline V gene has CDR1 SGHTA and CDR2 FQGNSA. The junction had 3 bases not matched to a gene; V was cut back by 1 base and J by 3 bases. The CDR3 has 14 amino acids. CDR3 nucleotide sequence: TGTGCCAGCAGCTTAGGACGACAGGGCTACGAGCAGTACTTC. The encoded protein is CASSLGRQGYEQYF.

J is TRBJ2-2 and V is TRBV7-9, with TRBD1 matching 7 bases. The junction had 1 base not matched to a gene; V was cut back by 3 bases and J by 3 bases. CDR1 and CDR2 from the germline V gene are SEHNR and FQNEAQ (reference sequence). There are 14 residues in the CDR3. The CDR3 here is CASSFGTDTGELFF. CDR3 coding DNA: TGTGCCAGCAGCTTTGGGACAGACACCGGGGAGCTGTTTTTT. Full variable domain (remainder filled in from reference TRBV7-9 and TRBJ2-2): DTGVSQNPRHKITKRGQNVTFRCDPISEHNRLYWYRQTLGQGPEFLTYFQNEAQLEKSRLLSDRFSAERPKGSFSTLEIQRTEQGDSAMYLCASSFGTDTGELFFGEGSRLTVL.

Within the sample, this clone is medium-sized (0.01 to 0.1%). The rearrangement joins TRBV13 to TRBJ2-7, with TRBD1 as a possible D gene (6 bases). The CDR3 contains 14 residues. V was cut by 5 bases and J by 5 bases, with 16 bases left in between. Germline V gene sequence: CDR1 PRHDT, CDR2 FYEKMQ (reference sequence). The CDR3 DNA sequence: TGTGCCAGCAGCAACTCCAGGGGCCAACACGAGCAGTACTTC. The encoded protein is CASSNSRGQHEQYF.

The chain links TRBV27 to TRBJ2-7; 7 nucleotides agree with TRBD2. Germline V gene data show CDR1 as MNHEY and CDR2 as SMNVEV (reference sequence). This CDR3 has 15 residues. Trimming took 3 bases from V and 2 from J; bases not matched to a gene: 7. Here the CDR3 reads CASSLPGREAYEQYF. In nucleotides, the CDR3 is TGTGCCAGCAGTTTGCCGGGGAGGGAAGCCTACGAGCAGTACTTC.

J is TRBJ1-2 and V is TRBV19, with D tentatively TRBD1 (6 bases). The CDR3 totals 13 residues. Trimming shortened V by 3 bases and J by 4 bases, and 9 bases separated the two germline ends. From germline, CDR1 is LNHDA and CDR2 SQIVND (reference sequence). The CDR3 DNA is TGTGCCAGTAGTATGAGAGGGGGCTATGGCTACACCTTC. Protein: CASSMRGGYGYTF.

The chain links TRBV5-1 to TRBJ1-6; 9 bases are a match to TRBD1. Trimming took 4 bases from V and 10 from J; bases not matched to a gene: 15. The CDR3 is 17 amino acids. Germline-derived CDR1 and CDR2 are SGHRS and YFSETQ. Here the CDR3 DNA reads TGCGCCAGCAGCGAGTTCGGGGATCGGACAGGGGACTCACCCCTCCACTTT. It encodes CASSEFGDRTGDSPLHF.

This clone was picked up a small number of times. CDR3 sequence: CASSRQLNTEAFF. In nucleotides, the CDR3 is TGTGCCAGCAGCCGACAGTTGAACACTGAAGCTTTCTTT. J is TRBJ1-1 and V is TRBV5-5; TRBD1 is a possible D gene (5 bases). The CDR3 extends over 13 amino acids. V gave up 4 bases and J gave up 0 bases, with 7 bases separating them. Germline CDR1 is SGHKS and CDR2 is YYEKEE (reference sequence). Looking up the rest from reference TRBV5-5 and TRBJ1-1 gives the full variable domain: DAGVTQSPTHLIKTRGQQVTLRCSPISGHKSVSWYQQVLGQGPQFIFQYYEKEERGRGNFPDRFSARQFPNYSSELNVNALLLGDSALYLCASSRQLNTEAFFGQGTRLTVV.

The CDR3: CASSLGLGLSSYGYTF. CDR3 nucleotides: TGTGCCAGCAGCTTAGGCCTGGGACTCTCTTCCTATGGCTACACCTTC. The rearrangement links TRBV7-9 to TRBJ1-2, with D maybe TRBD1 (5 bases). The CDR3 has 16 amino acids. V was clipped by 1 base and J by 4 bases, with 16 bases between them. CDR1 and CDR2 from the germline V gene are SEHNR and FQNEAQ (reference sequence).

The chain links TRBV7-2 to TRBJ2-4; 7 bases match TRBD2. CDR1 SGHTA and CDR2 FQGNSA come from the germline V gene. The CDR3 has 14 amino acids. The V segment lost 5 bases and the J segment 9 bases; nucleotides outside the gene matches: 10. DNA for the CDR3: TGTGCCAGCAGCGTCCAAATCCCGGGGGGCATTCAGTACTTC. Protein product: CASSVQIPGGIQYF.

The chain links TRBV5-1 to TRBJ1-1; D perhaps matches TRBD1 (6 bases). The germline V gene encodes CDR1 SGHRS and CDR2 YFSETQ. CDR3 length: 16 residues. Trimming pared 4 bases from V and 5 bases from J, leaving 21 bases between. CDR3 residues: CASSPRGGGARTEAFF. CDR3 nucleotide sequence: TGCGCCAGCAGCCCACGGGGCGGGGGCGCGAGGACTGAAGCTTTCTTT.

The CDR3 here is CASRSGGAPEQFF. The CDR3 DNA reads TGTGCCAGTAGAAGCGGGGGGGCCCCTGAGCAGTTCTTC. The chain joins TRBV19 to TRBJ2-1, with 10 bases fitting TRBD2. The CDR3 runs to 13 residues. The V and J ends lost 6 bases and 9 bases, in that order; junction bases with no gene match: 5. CDR1 and CDR2 from the germline V gene are LNHDA and SQIVND (reference sequence).

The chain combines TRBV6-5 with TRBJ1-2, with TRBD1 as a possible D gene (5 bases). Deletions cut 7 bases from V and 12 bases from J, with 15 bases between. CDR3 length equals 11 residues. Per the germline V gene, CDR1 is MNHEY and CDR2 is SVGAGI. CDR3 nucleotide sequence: TGTGCCAGCACAATGGGGGGTAGTGACACCTTC. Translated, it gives CASTMGGSDTF.

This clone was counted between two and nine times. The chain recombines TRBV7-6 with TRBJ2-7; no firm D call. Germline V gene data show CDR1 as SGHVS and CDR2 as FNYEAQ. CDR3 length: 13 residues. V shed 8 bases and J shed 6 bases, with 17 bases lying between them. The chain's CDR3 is CASAEKAYVEQYF. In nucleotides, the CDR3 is TGTGCCAGCGCGGAAAAAGCTTACGTCGAGCAGTACTTC.

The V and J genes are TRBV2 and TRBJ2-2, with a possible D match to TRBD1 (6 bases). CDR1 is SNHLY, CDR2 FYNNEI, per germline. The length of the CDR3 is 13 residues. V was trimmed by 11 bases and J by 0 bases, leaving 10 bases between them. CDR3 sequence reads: CAGTPSNTGELFF. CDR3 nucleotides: TGTGCCGGGACACCGTCGAACACCGGGGAGCTGTTTTTT.